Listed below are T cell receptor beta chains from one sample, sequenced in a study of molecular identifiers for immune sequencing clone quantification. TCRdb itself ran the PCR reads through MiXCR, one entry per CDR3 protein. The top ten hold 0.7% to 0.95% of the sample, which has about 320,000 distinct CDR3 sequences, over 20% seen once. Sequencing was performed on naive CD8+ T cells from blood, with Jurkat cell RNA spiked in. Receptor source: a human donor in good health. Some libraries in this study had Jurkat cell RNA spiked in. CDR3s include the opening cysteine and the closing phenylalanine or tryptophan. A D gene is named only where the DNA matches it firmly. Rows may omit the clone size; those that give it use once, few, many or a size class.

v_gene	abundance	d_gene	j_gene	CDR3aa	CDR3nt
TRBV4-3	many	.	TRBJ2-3	CASSQDSTDTQYF	TGCGCCAGCAGCCAAGACAGCACAGATACGCAGTATTTT
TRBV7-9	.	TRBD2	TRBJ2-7	CASSLGTSGYEQHF	TGTGCCAGCAGCTTAGGGACTAGCGGGTACGAGCAGCACTTC
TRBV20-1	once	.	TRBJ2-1	CSARVWREGGSEQFF	TGCAGTGCTAGAGTATGGAGGGAGGGGGGCAGTGAGCAGTTCTTC
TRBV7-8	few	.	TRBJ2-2	CASSLNEVRAGELFF	TGTGCCAGCAGCTTAAACGAGGTGCGAGCCGGGGAGCTGTTTTTT
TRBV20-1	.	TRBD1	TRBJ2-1	CSAFRDRGHGEQFF	TGCAGTGCTTTCCGGGACAGGGGGCATGGTGAGCAGTTCTTC
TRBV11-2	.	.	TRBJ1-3	CASSPGTALSGNTTYF	TGTGCCAGCAGCCCCGGGACGGCGCTTTCTGGAAACACCACATATTTT
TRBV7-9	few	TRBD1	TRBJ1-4	CASSLVSKGAANEKLFF	TGTGCCAGCAGCTTAGTTTCCAAGGGGGCGGCTAATGAAAAACTGTTTTTT
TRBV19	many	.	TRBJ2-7	CASKSWAGDYEQYF	TGTGCCAGTAAGTCTTGGGCAGGAGATTACGAGCAGTACTTC
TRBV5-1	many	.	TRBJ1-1	CASSLLGLLAFF	TGCGCCAGCAGCTTGTTGGGACTCTTGGCTTTCTTT
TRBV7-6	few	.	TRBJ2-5	CASSLGSLWETQYF	TGTGCCAGCAGCTTAGGGTCCCTCTGGGAGACCCAGTACTTC
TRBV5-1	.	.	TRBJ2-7	CASSLWDNSNEQYF	TGCGCCAGCAGCTTGTGGGACAACTCCAACGAGCAGTACTTC
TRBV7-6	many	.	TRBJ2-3	CASSWSTDTQYF	TGTGCCAGCAGCTGGAGCACAGATACGCAGTATTTT
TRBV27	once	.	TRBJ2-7	CAGSFEINYEQYF	TGTGCCGGCAGTTTTGAGATCAACTACGAGCAGTACTTC
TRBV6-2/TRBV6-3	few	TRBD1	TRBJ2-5	CASSFTGVPQYF	TGTGCCAGCAGTTTTACAGGGGTTCCCCAGTACTTC
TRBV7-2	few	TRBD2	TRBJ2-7	CASSYWTSGGTYEQYF	TGTGCCAGCAGCTACTGGACTAGCGGGGGAACCTACGAGCAGTACTTC
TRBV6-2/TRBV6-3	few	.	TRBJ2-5	CASSFHDEAQETQYF	TGTGCCAGCAGTTTCCATGACGAGGCCCAAGAGACCCAGTACTTC
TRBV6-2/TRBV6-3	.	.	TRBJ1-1	CASSYSSLEAFF	TGTGCCAGCAGTTACTCGAGCCTTGAAGCTTTCTTT
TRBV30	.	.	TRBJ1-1	CAWSEVSGEAFF	TGTGCCTGGAGTGAAGTTAGCGGTGAAGCTTTCTTT
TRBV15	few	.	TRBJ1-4	CATSRDRAERPVSNEKLFF	TGTGCCACCAGCAGAGATCGGGCCGAACGGCCGGTATCTAATGAAAAACTGTTTTTT
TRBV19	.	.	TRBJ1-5	CASSIASVFNQPQHF	TGTGCCAGTAGTATAGCCTCAGTTTTCAATCAGCCCCAGCATTTT
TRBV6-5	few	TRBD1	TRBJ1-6	CASSSGTGSSSLHF	TGTGCCAGCAGTTCCGGGACAGGCAGTTCAAGCCTCCACTTT
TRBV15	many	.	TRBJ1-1	CATSRFEGRMTEAFF	TGTGCCACCAGCAGATTCGAGGGGAGGATGACTGAAGCTTTCTTT
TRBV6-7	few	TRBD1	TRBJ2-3	CASSYQDHSDRANTDTQYF	TGTGCCAGCAGTTACCAAGACCATTCCGACAGGGCAAACACAGATACGCAGTATTTT
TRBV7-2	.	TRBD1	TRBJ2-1	CASSSAGTGPNEQFF	TGTGCCAGCAGCTCCGCCGGGACAGGGCCCAATGAGCAGTTCTTC
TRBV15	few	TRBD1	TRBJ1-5	CATSKGQGATQPQHF	TGTGCCACCAGCAAAGGACAGGGGGCTACTCAGCCCCAGCATTTT
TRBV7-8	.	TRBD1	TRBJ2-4	CASSLGPPTGDLAKNIQYF	TGTGCCAGCAGCTTAGGGCCCCCGACAGGGGATCTAGCCAAAAACATTCAGTACTTC
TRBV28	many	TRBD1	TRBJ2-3	CASSLFPGGFTDTQYF	TGTGCCAGCAGTTTATTTCCAGGGGGTTTTACAGATACGCAGTATTTT
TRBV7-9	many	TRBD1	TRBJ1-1	CASSAPTGVNTEAFF	TGTGCCAGCAGCGCCCCGACAGGGGTCAACACTGAAGCTTTCTTT
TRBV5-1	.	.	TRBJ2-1	CASSFVTRGNEQFF	TGCGCCAGCAGCTTTGTAACTAGAGGGAATGAGCAGTTCTTC
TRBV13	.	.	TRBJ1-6	CASSLGLNSPLHF	TGTGCCAGCAGCTTAGGTCTTAATTCACCCCTCCACTTT
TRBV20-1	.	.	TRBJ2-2	CSARDVDQAPTGELFF	TGCAGTGCTAGAGATGTTGATCAGGCCCCCACCGGGGAGCTGTTTTTT
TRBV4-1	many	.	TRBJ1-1	CASSQEPFGGSGEAFF	TGCGCCAGCAGCCAAGAACCGTTTGGAGGGTCGGGTGAAGCTTTCTTT
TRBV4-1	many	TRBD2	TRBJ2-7	CASSPSLAGGTYEQYF	TGCGCCAGCAGCCCTTCACTAGCGGGGGGAACCTACGAGCAGTACTTC
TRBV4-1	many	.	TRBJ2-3	CASSQVGGDPTDTQYF	TGCGCCAGCAGCCAAGTCGGCGGGGACCCCACAGATACGCAGTATTTT
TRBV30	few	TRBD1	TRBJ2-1	CAWSEIGQGNDEQFF	TGTGCCTGGAGTGAGATCGGACAGGGCAATGATGAGCAGTTCTTC
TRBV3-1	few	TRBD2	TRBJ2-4	CASSQEIAGQPQNIQYF	TGTGCCAGCAGCCAAGAGATAGCGGGGCAACCCCAAAACATTCAGTACTTC
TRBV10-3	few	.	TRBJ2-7	CAISDLGDGDEQYF	TGTGCCATCAGTGACCTGGGAGACGGGGACGAGCAGTACTTC
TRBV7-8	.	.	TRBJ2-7	CASSLAGDCEQYF	TGTGCCAGCAGCTTAGCCGGGGACTGCGAGCAGTACTTC
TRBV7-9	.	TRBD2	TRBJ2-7	CASSPGLSKRGGGEQYF	TGTGCCAGCAGCCCGGGCCTTTCCAAGCGGGGCGGCGGCGAGCAGTACTTC
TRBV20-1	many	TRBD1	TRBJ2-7	CSARGTGTYEQYF	TGCAGTGCTAGAGGGACAGGGACGTACGAGCAGTACTTC
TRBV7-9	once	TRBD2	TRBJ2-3	CASSSGGEPQYF	TGTGCGAGCAGTTCGGGAGGAGAGCCGCAGTATTTT
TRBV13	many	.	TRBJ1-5	CASSEYNSNQPQHF	TGTGCCAGCAGTGAGTATAATAGCAATCAGCCCCAGCATTTT
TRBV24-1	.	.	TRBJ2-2	CATSSAANTGELFF	TGTGCCACCAGTTCAGCAGCGAACACCGGGGAGCTGTTTTTT
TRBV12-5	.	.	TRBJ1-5	CACGSNPRQPQHF	TGTGCTTGTGGTTCTAACCCTCGTCAGCCCCAGCATTTT
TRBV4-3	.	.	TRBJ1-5	CASSQVLGANQPQHF	TGCGCCAGCAGCCAAGTTCTCGGGGCCAATCAGCCCCAGCATTTT
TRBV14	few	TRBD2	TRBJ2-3	CASSQGPGLAISTDTQYF	TGTGCCAGCAGCCAAGGACCGGGACTAGCAATTAGCACAGATACGCAGTATTTT
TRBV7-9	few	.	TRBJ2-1	CASSLPTSNEQFF	TGTGCCAGCAGCTTACCGACTTCCAATGAGCAGTTCTTC